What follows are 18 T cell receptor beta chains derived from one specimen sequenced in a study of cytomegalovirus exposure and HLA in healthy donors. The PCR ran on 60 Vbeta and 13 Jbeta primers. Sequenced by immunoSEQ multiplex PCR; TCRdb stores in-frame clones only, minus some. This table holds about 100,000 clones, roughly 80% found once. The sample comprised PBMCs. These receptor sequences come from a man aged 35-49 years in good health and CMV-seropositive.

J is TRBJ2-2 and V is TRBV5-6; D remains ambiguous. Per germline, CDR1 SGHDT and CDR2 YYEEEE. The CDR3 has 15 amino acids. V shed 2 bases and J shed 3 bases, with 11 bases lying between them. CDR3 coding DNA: TGTGCCAGCAGCTTTTTCGAGGAATACACCGGGGAGCTGTTTTTT. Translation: CASSFFEEYTGELFF.

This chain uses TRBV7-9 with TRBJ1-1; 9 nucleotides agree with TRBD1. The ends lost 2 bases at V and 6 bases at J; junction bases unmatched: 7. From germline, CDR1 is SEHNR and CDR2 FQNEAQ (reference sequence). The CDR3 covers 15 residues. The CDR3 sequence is CASSLLTGGASEAFF. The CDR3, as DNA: TGTGCCAGCAGCTTACTTACAGGGGGCGCGTCTGAAGCTTTCTTT.

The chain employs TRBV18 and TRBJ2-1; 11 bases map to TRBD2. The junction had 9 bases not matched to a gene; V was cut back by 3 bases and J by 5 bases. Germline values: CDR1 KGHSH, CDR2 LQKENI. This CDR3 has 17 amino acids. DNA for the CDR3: TGTGCCAGCTCACCGTGGCCCGCTAGCGGGGGGCACAATGAGCAGTTCTTC. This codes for CASSPWPASGGHNEQFF.

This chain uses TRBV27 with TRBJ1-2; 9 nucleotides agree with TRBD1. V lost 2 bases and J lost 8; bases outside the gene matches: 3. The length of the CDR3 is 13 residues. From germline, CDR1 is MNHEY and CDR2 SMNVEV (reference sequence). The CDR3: CASSLNRGRGYTF. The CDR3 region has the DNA TGTGCCAGCAGTTTAAACAGGGGGCGGGGCTACACCTTC.

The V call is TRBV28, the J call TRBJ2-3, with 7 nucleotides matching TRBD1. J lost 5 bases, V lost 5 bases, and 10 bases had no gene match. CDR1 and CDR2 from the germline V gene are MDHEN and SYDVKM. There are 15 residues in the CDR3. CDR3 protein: CASSLGTAERDTQYF. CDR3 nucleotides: TGTGCCAGCAGTCTCGGGACAGCAGAAAGAGATACGCAGTATTTT. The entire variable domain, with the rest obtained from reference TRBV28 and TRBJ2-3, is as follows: DVKVTQSSRYLVKRTGEKVFLECVQDMDHENMFWYRQDPGLGLRLIYFSYDVKMKEKGDIPEGYSVSREKKERFSLILESASTNQTSMYLCASSLGTAERDTQYFGPGTRLTVL.

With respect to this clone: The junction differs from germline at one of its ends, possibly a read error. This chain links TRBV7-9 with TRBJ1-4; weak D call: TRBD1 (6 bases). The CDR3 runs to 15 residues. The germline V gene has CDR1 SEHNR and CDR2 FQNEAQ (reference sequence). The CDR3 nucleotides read TGTTCCAGCAGCTCCGCCGGGACGGGAGGGGGAAAACTGTTTTTT. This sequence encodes CSSSSAGTGGGKLFF. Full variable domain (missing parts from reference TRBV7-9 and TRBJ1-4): DTGVSQNPRHKITKRGQNVTFRCDPISEHNRLYWYRQTLGQGPEFLTYFQNEAQLEKSRLLSDRFSAERPKGSFSTLEIQRTEQGDSAMYLCSSSSAGTGGGKLFFGSGTQLSVL.

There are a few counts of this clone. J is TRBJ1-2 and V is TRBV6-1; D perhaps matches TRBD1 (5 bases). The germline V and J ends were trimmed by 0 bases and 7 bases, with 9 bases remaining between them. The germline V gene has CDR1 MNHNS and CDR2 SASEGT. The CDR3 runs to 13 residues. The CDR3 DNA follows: TGTGCCAGCAGTGAAGCTTGGGGACTTGGCTACACCTTC. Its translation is CASSEAWGLGYTF.

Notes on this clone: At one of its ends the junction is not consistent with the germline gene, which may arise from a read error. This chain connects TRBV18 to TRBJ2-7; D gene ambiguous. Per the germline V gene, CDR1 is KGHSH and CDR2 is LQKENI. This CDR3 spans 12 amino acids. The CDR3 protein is CASSPQIEEQYF. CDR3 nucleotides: TGTGCCAGCTCCCCACAGATTGAGGAGCAGTACTTC.

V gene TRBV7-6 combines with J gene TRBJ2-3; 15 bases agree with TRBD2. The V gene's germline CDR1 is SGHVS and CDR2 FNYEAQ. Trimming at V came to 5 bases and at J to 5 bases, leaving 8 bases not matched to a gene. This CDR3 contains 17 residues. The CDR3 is CASSPTGLAGGGDTQYF. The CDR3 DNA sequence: TGTGCCAGCAGCCCAACTGGACTAGCGGGAGGGGGAGATACGCAGTATTTT.

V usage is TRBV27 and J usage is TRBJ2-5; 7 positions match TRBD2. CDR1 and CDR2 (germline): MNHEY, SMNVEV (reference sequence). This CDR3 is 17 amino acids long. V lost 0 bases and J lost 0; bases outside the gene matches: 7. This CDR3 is CASSLSWTRGYQETQYF. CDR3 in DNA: TGTGCCAGCAGTTTATCCTGGACTAGAGGGTACCAAGAGACCCAGTACTTC.

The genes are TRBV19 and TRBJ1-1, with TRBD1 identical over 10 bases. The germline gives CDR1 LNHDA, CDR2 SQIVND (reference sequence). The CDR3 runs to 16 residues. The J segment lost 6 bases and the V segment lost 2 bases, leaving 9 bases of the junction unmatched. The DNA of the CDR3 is TGTGCCAGTAGTATAATTCGGGGACAGGGGACATCTGAAGCTTTCTTT. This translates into CASSIIRGQGTSEAFF.

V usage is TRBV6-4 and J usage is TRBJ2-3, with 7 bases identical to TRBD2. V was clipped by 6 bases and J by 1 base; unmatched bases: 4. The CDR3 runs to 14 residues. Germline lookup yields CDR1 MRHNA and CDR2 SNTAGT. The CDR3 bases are TGTGCCAGCAGAATGGCGGGAGGCACAGATACGCAGTATTTT. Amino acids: CASRMAGGTDTQYF.

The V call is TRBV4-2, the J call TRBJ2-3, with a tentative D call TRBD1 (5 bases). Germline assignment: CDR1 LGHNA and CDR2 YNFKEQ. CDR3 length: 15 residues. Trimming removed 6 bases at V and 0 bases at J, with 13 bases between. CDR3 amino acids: CASSRTSFSTDTQYF. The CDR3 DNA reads TGTGCCAGCAGTCGGACAAGTTTTAGCACAGATACGCAGTATTTT.

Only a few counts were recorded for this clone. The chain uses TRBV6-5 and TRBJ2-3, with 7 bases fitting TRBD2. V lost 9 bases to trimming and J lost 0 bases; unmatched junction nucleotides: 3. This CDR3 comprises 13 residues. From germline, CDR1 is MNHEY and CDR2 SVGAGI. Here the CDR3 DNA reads TGTGCCAGTTGGGGGGGGAGCACAGATACGCAGTATTTT. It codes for CASWGGSTDTQYF.

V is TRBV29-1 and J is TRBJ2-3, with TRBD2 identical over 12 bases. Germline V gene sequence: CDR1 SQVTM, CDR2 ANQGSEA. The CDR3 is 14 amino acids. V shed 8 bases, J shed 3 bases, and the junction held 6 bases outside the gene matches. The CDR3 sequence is CSCAGLAGTDTQYF. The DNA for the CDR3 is TGCAGCTGCGCTGGACTAGCGGGAACAGATACGCAGTATTTT.

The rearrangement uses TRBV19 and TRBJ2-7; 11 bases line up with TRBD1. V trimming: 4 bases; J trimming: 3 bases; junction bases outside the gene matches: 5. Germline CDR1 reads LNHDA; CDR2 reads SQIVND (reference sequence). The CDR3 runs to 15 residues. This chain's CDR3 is CASSRRTGGFYEQYF. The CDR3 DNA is TGTGCCAGTAGTAGAAGGACAGGGGGCTTCTACGAGCAGTACTTC.

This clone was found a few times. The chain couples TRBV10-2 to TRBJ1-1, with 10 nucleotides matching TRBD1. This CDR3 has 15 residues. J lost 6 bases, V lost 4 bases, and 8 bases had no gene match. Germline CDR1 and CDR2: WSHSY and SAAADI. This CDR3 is CASSALTGGWAEAFF. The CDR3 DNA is TGCGCCAGCAGTGCATTGACAGGGGGCTGGGCTGAAGCTTTCTTT.

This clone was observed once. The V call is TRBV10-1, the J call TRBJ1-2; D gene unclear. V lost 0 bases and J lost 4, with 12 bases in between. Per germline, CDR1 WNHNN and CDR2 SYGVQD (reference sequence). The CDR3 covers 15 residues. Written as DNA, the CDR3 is TGCGCCAGCAGTGAGTCGCTCGACCCAGGCTATGGCTACACCTTC. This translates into CASSESLDPGYGYTF.